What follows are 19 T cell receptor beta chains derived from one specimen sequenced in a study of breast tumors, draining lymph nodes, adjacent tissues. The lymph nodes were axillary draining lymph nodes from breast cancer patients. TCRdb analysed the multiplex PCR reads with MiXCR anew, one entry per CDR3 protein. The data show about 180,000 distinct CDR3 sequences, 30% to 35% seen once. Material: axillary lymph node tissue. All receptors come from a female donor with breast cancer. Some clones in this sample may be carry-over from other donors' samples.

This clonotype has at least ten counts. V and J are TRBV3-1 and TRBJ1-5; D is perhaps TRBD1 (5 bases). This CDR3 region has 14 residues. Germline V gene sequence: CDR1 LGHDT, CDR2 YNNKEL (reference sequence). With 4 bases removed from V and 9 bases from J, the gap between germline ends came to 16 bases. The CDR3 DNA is TGTGCCAGCAGCCCTCGGACAAGCGCGGCGCCCCAGCATTTT. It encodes CASSPRTSAAPQHF.

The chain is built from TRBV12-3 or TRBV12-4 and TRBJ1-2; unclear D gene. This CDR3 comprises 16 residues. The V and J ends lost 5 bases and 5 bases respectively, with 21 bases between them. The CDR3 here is CASSAAWVLGSYGYTF. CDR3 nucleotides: TGTGCCAGCAGTGCCGCTTGGGTCCTTGGGTCTTATGGCTACACCTTC.

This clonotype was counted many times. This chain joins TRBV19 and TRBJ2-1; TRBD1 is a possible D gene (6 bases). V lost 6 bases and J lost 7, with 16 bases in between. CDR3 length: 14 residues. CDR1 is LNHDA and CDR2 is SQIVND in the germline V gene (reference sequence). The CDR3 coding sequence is TGTGCCAGTAGGTTTGAACGACAGGCTAATGAGCAGTTCTTC. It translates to CASRFERQANEQFF.

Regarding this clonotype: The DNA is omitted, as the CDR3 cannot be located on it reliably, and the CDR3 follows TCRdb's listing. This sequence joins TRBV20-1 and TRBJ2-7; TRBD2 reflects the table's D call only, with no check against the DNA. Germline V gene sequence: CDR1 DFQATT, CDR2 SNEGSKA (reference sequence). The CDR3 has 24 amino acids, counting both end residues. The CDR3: CSARVGLVPCASSPEAGGPFEQYF.

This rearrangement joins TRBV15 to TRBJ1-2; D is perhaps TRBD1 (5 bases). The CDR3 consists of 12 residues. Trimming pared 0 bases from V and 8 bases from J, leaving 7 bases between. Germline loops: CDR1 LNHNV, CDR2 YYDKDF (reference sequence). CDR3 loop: CATSRDGGGYTF. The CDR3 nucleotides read TGTGCCACCAGCAGAGATGGGGGGGGCTACACCTTC.

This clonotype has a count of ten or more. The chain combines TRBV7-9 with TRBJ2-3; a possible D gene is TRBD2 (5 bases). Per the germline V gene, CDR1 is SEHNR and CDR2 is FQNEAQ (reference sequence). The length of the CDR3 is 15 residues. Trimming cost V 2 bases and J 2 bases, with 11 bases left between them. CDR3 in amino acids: CASSLNDGDTDTQYF. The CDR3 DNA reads TGTGCCAGCAGCTTAAATGACGGGGACACAGATACGCAGTATTTT. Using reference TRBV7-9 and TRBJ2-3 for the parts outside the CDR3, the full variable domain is DTGVSQNPRHKITKRGQNVTFRCDPISEHNRLYWYRQTLGQGPEFLTYFQNEAQLEKSRLLSDRFSAERPKGSFSTLEIQRTEQGDSAMYLCASSLNDGDTDTQYFGPGTRLTVL.

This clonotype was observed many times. The CDR3 loop reads CASSNGQGPYEQYF. DNA of the CDR3: TGTGCCAGCAGTAATGGTCAGGGCCCCTACGAGCAGTACTTC. The chain is built from TRBV6-5 and TRBJ2-7; D possibly corresponds to TRBD1 (5 bases). V gave up 5 bases and J gave up 2 bases, with 13 bases separating them. The CDR3 runs to 14 residues. Germline-derived CDR1 and CDR2 are MNHEY and SVGAGI.

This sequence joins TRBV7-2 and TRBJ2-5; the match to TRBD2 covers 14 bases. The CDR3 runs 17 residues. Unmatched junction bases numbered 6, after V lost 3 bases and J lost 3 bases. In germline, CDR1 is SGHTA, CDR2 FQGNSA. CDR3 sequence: CASSFKGLAGVKETQYF. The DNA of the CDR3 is TGTGCCAGCAGCTTCAAGGGACTAGCGGGGGTGAAAGAGACCCAGTACTTC.

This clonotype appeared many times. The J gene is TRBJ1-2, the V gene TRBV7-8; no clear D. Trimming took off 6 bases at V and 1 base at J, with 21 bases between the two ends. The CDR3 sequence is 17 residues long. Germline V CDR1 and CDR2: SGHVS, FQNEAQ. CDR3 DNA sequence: TGTGCCAGCAGTTCCGAAGAGGCAGTAAACTTTAACTATGGCTACACCTTC. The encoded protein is CASSSEEAVNFNYGYTF.

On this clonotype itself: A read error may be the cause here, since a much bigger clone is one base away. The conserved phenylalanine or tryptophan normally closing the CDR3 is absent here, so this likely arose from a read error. The CDR3, as DNA: TGTGCCAGCAGCGCGCAACAGGGGTACGGCTACACCTCC. This encodes CASSAQQGYGYTS. The chain is built from TRBV9 and TRBJ1-2; 7 bases fit TRBD1. The CDR3 has 13 amino acids. The V segment lost 3 bases and the J segment 8 bases; nucleotides outside the gene matches: 7. Germline V CDR1 and CDR2: SGDLS, YYNGEE.

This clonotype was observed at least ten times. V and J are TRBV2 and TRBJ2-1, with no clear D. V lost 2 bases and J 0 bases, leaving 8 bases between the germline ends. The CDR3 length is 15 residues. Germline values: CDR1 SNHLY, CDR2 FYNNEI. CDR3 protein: CASSEYPNSYNEQFF. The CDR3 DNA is TGTGCCAGCAGTGAATATCCTAACTCCTACAATGAGCAGTTCTTC.

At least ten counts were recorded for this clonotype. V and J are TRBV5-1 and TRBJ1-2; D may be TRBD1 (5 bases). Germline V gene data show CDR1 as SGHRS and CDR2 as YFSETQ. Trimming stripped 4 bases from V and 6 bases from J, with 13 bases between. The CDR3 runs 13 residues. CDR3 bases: TGCGCCAGCAGCAACAGGCATAAAGATGGCTACACCTTC. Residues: CASSNRHKDGYTF. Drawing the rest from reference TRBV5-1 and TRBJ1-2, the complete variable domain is KAGVTQTPRYLIKTRGQQVTLSCSPISGHRSVSWYQQTPGQGLQFLFEYFSETQRNKGNFPGRFSGRQFSNSRSEMNVSTLELGDSALYLCASSNRHKDGYTFGSGTRLTVV.

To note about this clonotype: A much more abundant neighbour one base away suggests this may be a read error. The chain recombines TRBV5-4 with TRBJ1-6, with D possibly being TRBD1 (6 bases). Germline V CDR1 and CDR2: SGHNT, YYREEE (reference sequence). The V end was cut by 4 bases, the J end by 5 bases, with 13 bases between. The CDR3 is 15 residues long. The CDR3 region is CASSTDSSHNSPLHF. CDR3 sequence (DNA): TGTGCCAGCAGCACGGACAGTTCACATAATTCACCCCTCCACTTT.

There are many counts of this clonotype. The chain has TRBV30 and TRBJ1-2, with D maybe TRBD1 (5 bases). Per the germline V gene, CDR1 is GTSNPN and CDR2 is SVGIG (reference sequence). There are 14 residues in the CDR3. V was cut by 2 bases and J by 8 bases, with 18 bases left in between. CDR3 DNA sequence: TGTGCCTGGAGTCTGCCAGGAGGGGTGGGAGGCTACACCTTC. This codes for CAWSLPGGVGGYTF.

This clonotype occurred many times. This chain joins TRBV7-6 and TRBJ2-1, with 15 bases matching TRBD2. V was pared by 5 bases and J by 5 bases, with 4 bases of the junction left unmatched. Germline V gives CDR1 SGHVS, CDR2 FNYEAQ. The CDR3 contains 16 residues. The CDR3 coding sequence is TGTGCCAGCAGCCTATGGACTAGCGGGGGGGACAATGAGCAGTTCTTC. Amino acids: CASSLWTSGGDNEQFF.

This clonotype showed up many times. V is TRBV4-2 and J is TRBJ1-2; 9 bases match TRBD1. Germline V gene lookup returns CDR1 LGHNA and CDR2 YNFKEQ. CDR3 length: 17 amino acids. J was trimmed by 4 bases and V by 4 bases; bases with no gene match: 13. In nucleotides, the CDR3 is TGTGCCAGCAGCCGGGAGTCTAGACAGGGGGTTTTCTATGGCTACACCTTC. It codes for CASSRESRQGVFYGYTF.

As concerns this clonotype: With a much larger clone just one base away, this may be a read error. DNA for the CDR3: TGCAGTGCAACCGACAGCCCGAACACCGGGCAGCTGTTTTTT. It specifies CSATDSPNTGQLFF. This chain links TRBV20-1 with TRBJ2-2; possibly TRBD1 for D (5 bases). Germline CDR1 and CDR2: DFQATT and SNEGSKA (reference sequence). The CDR3 is 14 residues long.

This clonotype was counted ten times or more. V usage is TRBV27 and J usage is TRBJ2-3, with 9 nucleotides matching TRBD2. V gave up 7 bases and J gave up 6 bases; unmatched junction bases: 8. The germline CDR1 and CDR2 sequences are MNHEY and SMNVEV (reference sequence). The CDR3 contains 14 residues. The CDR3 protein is CASTSGTSIDTQYF. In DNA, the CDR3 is TGTGCCAGCACCTCCGGGACTAGCATCGATACGCAGTATTTT.

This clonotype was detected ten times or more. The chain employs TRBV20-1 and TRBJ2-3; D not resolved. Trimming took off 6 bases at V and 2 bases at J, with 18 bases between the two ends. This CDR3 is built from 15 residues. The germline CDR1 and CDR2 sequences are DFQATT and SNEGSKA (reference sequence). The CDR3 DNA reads TGCAGTGCGAGCCACCCGCGAATTTTCACAGATACGCAGTATTTT. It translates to CSASHPRIFTDTQYF.